Listed below are T cell receptor beta chains from one sample, sequenced in a study of OX40 agonist ivuxolimab in advanced cancers. The assay was immunoSEQ multiplex PCR, and TCRdb's table has in-frame clones only and misses some. The table includes more than 100,000 clones, approximately 90% detected once. The sequencing used CD4+ or CD8+ T cells sorted from blood, collected in a trial of the OX40 agonist ivuxolimab. These receptors were obtained from an adult with an advanced solid tumor such as melanoma, head and neck, liver or kidney cancer. The CDR3 runs from the conserved cysteine through the conserved F or W. Each record gives: J gene, D gene, clone size, V gene, CDR3 protein, CDR3 DNA. D genes are given only for firm matches. Some rows have no size entry. The others give once, few or many, or a class for an expanded clone.

>TRBJ1-1|.|once|TRBV29-1
CVIVWGNTEAFF
TGCGTGATTGTATGGGGGAACACTGAAGCTTTCTTT
>TRBJ1-2|.|.|TRBV10-3
CAISGSRRNYGYTF
TGTGCCATCAGTGGGTCCCGACGGAACTATGGCTACACCTTC
>TRBJ2-7|TRBD1|.|TRBV28
CASSYEPGTGGYEQYF
TGTGCCAGCAGTTACGAACCCGGGACAGGTGGTTACGAGCAGTACTTC
>TRBJ2-1|TRBD2|.|TRBV19
CASKGLAGGPQEAYNEQFF
TGTGCCAGTAAGGGACTAGCGGGAGGGCCCCAAGAGGCCTACAATGAGCAGTTCTTC
>TRBJ1-2|.|.|TRBV5-1
CASTQRVGRVGYGYTF
TGCGCCAGCACCCAACGTGTGGGGCGTGTGGGTTATGGCTACACCTTC
>TRBJ2-1|TRBD2|.|TRBV28
CASSSSGRALYNEQFF
TGTGCCAGCAGCTCTAGCGGGAGGGCGCTCTACAATGAGCAGTTCTTC
>TRBJ2-3|TRBD2|.|TRBV14
CASSQLPGLAGGQKDTQYF
TGTGCCAGCAGCCAACTGCCCGGACTAGCGGGAGGGCAGAAAGATACGCAGTATTTT
>TRBJ2-1|.|.|TRBV4-1
CASSQGSVGFNYNEQFF
TGCGCCAGCAGCCAGGGATCCGTGGGGTTCAACTACAATGAGCAGTTCTTC
>TRBJ2-1|TRBD2|.|TRBV10-3
CAITVTAGEGEQFF
TGTGCCATCACCGTGACAGCGGGAGAGGGTGAGCAGTTCTTC
>TRBJ2-5|TRBD1|.|TRBV28
CASSAFGPGTGQETQYF
TGTGCCAGCAGTGCCTTTGGACCCGGGACAGGGCAAGAGACCCAGTACTTC
>TRBJ2-2|.|once|TRBV21-1
CASSPRDRSTGELFF
TGTGCCAGCAGCCCGCGGGACAGGTCCACCGGGGAGCTGTTTTTT
>TRBJ1-2|.|medium-sized|TRBV5-6
CASSLMVHGYTF
TGTGCCAGCAGCTTGATGGTCCATGGCTACACCTTC
>TRBJ1-2|TRBD1|.|TRBV7-2
CASSLAGTGSYGYTF
TGTGCCAGCAGCTTGGCCGGGACAGGAAGTTATGGCTACACCTTC
>TRBJ2-5|.|.|TRBV7-9
CASSPKVRLQETQYF
TGTGCCAGCAGCCCGAAAGTGAGGCTCCAAGAGACCCAGTACTTC
>TRBJ2-7|TRBD1|.|TRBV7-6
CASSLADRGDYEQYF
TGTGCCAGCAGCTTAGCGGACAGGGGAGACTACGAGCAGTACTTC
>TRBJ2-5|TRBD2|.|TRBV10-1
CASSGGLAGTQETQYF
TGCGCCAGCAGTGGCGGACTAGCGGGAACCCAAGAGACCCAGTACTTC
>TRBJ2-1|TRBD2|.|TRBV7-3
CASSSGLAMNEQFF
TGTGCCAGCAGCTCGGGACTAGCGATGAATGAGCAGTTCTTC
>TRBJ2-3|TRBD2|.|TRBV28
CASSSRLAGGPPTQYF
TGTGCCAGCAGTTCCCGACTAGCGGGAGGGCCCCCTACGCAGTATTTT
>TRBJ2-7|.|.|TRBV6-5
CASSYSQTYEQYF
TGTGCCAGCAGTTACAGTCAGACCTACGAGCAGTACTTC
>TRBJ1-2|.|few|TRBV2
CASTPWGGDGYTF
TGTGCCAGCACCCCCTGGGGGGGGGATGGCTACACCTTC
>TRBJ1-5|TRBD1|.|TRBV9
CASSGGQGPQPQHF
TGTGCCAGCAGCGGGGGACAGGGGCCACAGCCCCAGCATTTT
>TRBJ2-7|TRBD2|.|TRBV11-3
CASSGLAGMTYEQYF
TGTGCCAGCAGCGGACTAGCGGGAATGACCTACGAGCAGTACTTC
>TRBJ2-7|.|.|TRBV9
CASSPGGEQYF
TGTGCCAGCAGCCCAGGGGGGGAGCAGTACTTC
>TRBJ2-5|TRBD2|.|TRBV5-1
CATGTSGTQETQYF
TGCGCCACCGGGACTAGCGGGACCCAAGAGACCCAGTACTTC
>TRBJ2-1|TRBD2|once|TRBV10-3
CAMASGERWNEQFF
TGTGCCATGGCTAGCGGGGAAAGGTGGAATGAGCAGTTCTTC
>TRBJ2-7|.|.|TRBV11-2
CASSLGRPLPGQYF
TGTGCCAGCAGCTTAGGGAGGCCCCTCCCCGGGCAGTACTTC
>TRBJ1-1|.|.|TRBV5-6
CASSLARGGIEAFF
TGTGCCAGCAGCTTGGCCCGAGGAGGAATAGAAGCTTTCTTT